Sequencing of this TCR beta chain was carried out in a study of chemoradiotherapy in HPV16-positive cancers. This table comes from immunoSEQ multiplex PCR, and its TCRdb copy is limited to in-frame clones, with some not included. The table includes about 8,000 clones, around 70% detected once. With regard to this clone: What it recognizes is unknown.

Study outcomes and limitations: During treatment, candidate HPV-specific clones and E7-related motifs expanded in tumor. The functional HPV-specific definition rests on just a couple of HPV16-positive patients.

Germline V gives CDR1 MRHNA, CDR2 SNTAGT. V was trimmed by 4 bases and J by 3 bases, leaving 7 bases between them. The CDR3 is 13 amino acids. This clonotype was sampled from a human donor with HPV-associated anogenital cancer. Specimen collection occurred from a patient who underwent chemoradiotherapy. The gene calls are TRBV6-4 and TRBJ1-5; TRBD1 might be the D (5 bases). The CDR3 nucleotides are TGTGCCAGCAGTGGACAGATCAATCAGCCCCAGCATTTT. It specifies CASSGQINQPQHF.